This T cell receptor beta chain was obtained from a study of radiation and T cells in renal cell carcinoma. Study outcomes and limitations: Top tumor clonotypes rose in blood 2 weeks post-radiation, then contracted.

Specified time point: blood 2 weeks post-SBRT. Treatment denoted: 15 Gy SBRT to primary tumor, nephrectomy 4 weeks later. Radiation-treated patients gave blood at baseline, week 2 and week 4. Libraries were prepared by immunoSEQ multiplex PCR; TCRdb keeps only in-frame clonotypes and omits some of them. This table holds 20,000 to 30,000 clones, 81% found once. This clone was picked up a small number of times. The antigen is undetermined. The sample contains more than one DNA sequence encoding this CDR3. The V segment lost 5 bases and the J segment 3 bases; nucleotides outside the gene matches: 8. The CDR3 runs 16 residues. Germline V gives CDR1 SGHDT, CDR2 YYEEEE.

The chain recombines TRBV5-6 with TRBJ2-1, with 10 bases identical to TRBD2. The receptor was derived from a man aged 55-75 years with renal cell carcinoma. Material: blood, obtained from a patient whose treatment included radiotherapy and nephrectomy. The chain's CDR3 is CASRPWTSGFYNEQFF. DNA for the CDR3: TGTGCCAGCAGACCATGGACTAGCGGATTCTACAATGAGCAGTTCTTC.